These 11 T cell receptor beta chains originate from one sample sequenced in a study of shared clonotypes between healthy human individuals (dated by TCRdb to 2018 to 2020). The library came from the immunoSEQ multiplex PCR assay. In its TCRdb copy, this immuneACCESS table keeps in-frame sequences only and misses some clones. Where compared with another copy, unresolved V genes explain less than half of these, and the others have no known cause. The sample table shows about 580,000 clones, and about 98% are seen once. The ten biggest clones cover less than 0.35% of the sample. For the CD8 naive samples, CD45RO-negative cells were positively selected for CCR7, yielding a CD45RA+CCR7+ population from which TemRA cells were excluded. The sample consisted of naive CD8+ T cells sorted from blood. The sample's cell subset or site label is to be understood as: CD45RA+CCR7+. The receptor source for this set is a man aged 25-45 years in good health.

In its sample, this clone was seen once. The V gene is TRBV27, the J gene TRBJ2-1, with D perhaps TRBD2 (5 bases). The V and J ends lost 3 bases and 6 bases respectively, with 12 bases between them. Germline CDR1 and CDR2: MNHEY and SMNVEV (reference sequence). This CDR3 comprises 14 residues. CDR3 DNA: TGTGCCAGCAGTTTGGCGGAGGAAAGCAATGAGCAGTTCTTC. Protein: CASSLAEESNEQFF.

The CDR3 reads CASRGDRYEQYF. Here the CDR3 DNA reads TGTGCCAGCAGGGGAGATCGGTACGAGCAGTACTTC. J is TRBJ2-7 and V is TRBV2, with TRBD2 as a possible D gene (5 bases). Germline lookup yields CDR1 SNHLY and CDR2 FYNNEI. V shed 6 bases and J shed 4 bases, with 10 bases lying between them. The CDR3 spans 12 residues.

The chain recombines TRBV19 with TRBJ2-4; D possibly uses TRBD1 or TRBD2 (5 bases each). The CDR3 spans 15 residues. Germline CDR1 reads LNHDA; CDR2 reads SQIVND (reference sequence). V dropped 6 bases and J dropped 0 bases, with 12 bases sitting between them. CDR3 loop: CASRDIGGAKNIQYF. CDR3 DNA: TGTGCCAGTAGGGACATTGGGGGAGCCAAAAACATTCAGTACTTC. The entire variable domain, with the rest obtained from reference TRBV19 and TRBJ2-4, is as follows: DGGITQSPKYLFRKEGQNVTLSCEQNLNHDAMYWYRQDPGQGLRLIYYSQIVNDFQKGDIAEGYSVSREKKESFPLTVTSAQKNPTAFYLCASRDIGGAKNIQYFGAGTRLSVL.

The chain has TRBV5-1 and TRBJ2-2, with D perhaps matching TRBD1 (6 bases). This CDR3 is 15 amino acids long. V was shortened by 4 bases and J by 10 bases, with 20 bases between the two germline ends. CDR1 SGHRS and CDR2 YFSETQ come from the germline V gene. For the CDR3, the DNA is TGCGCCAGCAGCCCGTTCGACAGGACAGTGGAGGAGCTGTTTTTT. This translates into CASSPFDRTVEELFF.

In its sample, this clone was seen once. The genes are TRBV29-1 and TRBJ2-7, with D possibly being TRBD2 (6 bases). V shed 8 bases and J shed 6 bases, with 14 bases lying between them. The CDR3 is 11 residues long. In germline, CDR1 is SQVTM, CDR2 ANQGSEA. As DNA, the CDR3 is TGCAGCACCTGGAGGGGAAGCGAGCAGTACTTC. Its protein product is CSTWRGSEQYF.

V is TRBV4-1 and J is TRBJ2-3, with D possibly TRBD2 on 6 matching bases. Germline V gene data show CDR1 as MGHRA and CDR2 as YSYEKL. This CDR3 is 17 amino acids long. Trimming removed 2 bases at V and 1 base at J, with 16 bases between. The CDR3 nucleotides read TGCGCCAGCAGCCAATTCGCTCGGGAGCTTCGCACAGATACGCAGTATTTT. It encodes CASSQFARELRTDTQYF.

The chain is built from TRBV10-1 and TRBJ2-3; the D is unclear. Germline V gene sequence: CDR1 WNHNN, CDR2 SYGVQD (reference sequence). The CDR3 runs 14 residues. V was clipped by 3 bases and J by 0 bases, with 7 bases between them. The DNA for the CDR3 is TGCGCCAGCAGTGATAGTCTGAGCACAGATACGCAGTATTTT. As protein: CASSDSLSTDTQYF.

The chain recombines TRBV11-2 with TRBJ2-7; D might be TRBD1 or TRBD2, each matching 5 bases. V lost 0 bases and J lost 4, with 13 bases in between. CDR3 length: 15 amino acids. Germline CDR1 reads SGHAT; CDR2 reads FQNNGV. CDR3 protein: CASSLDLAGWYEQYF. The CDR3 region has the DNA TGTGCCAGCAGCTTAGATCTAGCAGGGTGGTACGAGCAGTACTTC.

The CDR3 here is CAIRNSGDPRGSTEQYF. The CDR3 bases are TGTGCCATCCGAAACTCAGGGGACCCGCGAGGGTCAACCGAGCAGTACTTC. This rearrangement joins TRBV10-3 to TRBJ2-7, with D possibly TRBD1 on 6 matching bases. Trimming removed 8 bases from V and 6 bases from J, with 29 bases in between. The CDR3 runs 17 residues. The germline V gene has CDR1 ENHRY and CDR2 SYGVKD.

In regard to this clone: This sample includes further DNA sequences coding for the same CDR3. The gene calls are TRBV29-1 and TRBJ2-7, with 8 bases aligning to TRBD1. J gave up 4 bases and V 3 bases, and 5 bases lay outside the gene matches. This CDR3 is built from 13 residues. Germline loops: CDR1 SQVTM, CDR2 ANQGSEA. The CDR3: CSVDGQGAYEQYF. CDR3 bases: TGCAGCGTTGACGGGCAGGGGGCTTACGAGCAGTACTTC.

The CDR3 here is CASSSADRTDTQYF. For the CDR3, the DNA is TGTGCCAGCAGCTCTGCTGACAGAACAGATACGCAGTATTTT. The V call is TRBV5-6, the J call TRBJ2-3; possibly TRBD1 for D (5 bases). The CDR3 runs 14 residues. V dropped 3 bases and J dropped 3 bases, with 11 bases sitting between them. The germline gives CDR1 SGHDT, CDR2 YYEEEE.